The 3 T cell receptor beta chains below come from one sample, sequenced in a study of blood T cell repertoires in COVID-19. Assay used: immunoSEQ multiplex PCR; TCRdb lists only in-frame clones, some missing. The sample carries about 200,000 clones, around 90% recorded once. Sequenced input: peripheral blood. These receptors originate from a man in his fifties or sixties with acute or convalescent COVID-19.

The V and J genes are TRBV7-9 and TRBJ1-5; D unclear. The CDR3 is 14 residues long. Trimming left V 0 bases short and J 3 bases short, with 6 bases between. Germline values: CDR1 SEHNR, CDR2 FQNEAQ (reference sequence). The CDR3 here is CASSLARDNQPQHF. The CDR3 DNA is TGTGCCAGCAGCTTAGCGCGGGACAATCAGCCCCAGCATTTT.

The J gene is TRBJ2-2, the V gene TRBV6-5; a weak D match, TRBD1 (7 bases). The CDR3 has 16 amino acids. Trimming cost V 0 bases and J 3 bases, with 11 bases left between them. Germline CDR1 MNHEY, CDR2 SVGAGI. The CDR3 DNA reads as TGTGCCAGCAGTTACTCCAGCAGGGGGGACACCGGGGAGCTGTTTTTT. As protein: CASSYSSRGDTGELFF.

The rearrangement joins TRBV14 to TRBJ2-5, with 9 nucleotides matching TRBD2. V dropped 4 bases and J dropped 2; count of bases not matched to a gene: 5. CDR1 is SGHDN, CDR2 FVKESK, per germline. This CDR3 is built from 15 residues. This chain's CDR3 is CASSRGTSWQETQYF. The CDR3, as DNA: TGTGCCAGCAGCCGGGGGACTAGCTGGCAAGAGACCCAGTACTTC. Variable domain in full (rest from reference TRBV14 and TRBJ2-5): EAGVTQFPSHSVIEKGQTVTLRCDPISGHDNLYWYRRVMGKEIKFLLHFVKESKQDESGMPNNRFLAERTGGTYSTLKVQPAELEDSGVYFCASSRGTSWQETQYFGPGTRLLVL.